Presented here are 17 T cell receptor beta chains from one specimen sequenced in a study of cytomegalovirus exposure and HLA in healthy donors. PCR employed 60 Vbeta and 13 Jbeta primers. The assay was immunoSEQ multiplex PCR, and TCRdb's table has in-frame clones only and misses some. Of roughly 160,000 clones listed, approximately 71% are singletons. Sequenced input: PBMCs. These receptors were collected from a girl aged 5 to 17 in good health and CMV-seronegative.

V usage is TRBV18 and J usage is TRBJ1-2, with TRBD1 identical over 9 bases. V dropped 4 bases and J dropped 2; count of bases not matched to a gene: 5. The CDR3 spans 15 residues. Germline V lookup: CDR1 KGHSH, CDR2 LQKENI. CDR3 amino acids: CASSLTGTGNYGYTF. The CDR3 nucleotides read TGTGCCAGCTCACTTACCGGGACAGGGAACTATGGCTACACCTTC. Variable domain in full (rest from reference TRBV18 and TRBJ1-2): NAGVMQNPRHLVRRRGQEARLRCSPMKGHSHVYWYRQLPEEGLKFMVYLQKENIIDESGMPKERFSAEFPKEGPSILRIQQVVRGDSAAYFCASSLTGTGNYGYTFGSGTRLTVV.

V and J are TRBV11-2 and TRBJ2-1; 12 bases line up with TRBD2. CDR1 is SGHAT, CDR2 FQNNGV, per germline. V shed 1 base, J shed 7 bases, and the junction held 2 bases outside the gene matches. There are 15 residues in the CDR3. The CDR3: CASSLASGGANEQFF. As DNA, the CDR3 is TGTGCCAGCAGCTTAGCTAGCGGGGGGGCGAATGAGCAGTTCTTC. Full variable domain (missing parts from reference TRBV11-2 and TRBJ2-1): EAGVAQSPRYKIIEKRQSVAFWCNPISGHATLYWYQQILGQGPKLLIQFQNNGVVDDSQLPKDRFSAERLKGVDSTLKIQPAKLEDSAVYLCASSLASGGANEQFFGPGTRLTVL.

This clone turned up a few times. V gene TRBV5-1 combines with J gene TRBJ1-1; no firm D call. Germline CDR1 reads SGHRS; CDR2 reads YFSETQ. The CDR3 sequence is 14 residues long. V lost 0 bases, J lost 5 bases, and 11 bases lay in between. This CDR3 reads CASSLVRARTEAFF. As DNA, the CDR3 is TGCGCCAGCAGCTTGGTAAGAGCTAGGACTGAAGCTTTCTTT.

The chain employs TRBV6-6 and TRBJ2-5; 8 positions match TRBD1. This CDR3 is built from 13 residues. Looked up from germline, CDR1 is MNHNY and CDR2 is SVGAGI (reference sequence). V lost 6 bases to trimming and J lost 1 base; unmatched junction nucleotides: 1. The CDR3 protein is CASSRGPQETQYF. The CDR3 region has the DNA TGTGCCAGCAGCAGGGGGCCCCAAGAGACCCAGTACTTC.

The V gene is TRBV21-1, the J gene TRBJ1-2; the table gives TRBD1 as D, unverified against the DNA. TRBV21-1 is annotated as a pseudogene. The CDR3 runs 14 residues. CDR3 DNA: TGTGCCAGCAGCAAGGACAGGGCGGGTTCGGGCTACACCTTC. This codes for CASSKDRAGSGYTF.

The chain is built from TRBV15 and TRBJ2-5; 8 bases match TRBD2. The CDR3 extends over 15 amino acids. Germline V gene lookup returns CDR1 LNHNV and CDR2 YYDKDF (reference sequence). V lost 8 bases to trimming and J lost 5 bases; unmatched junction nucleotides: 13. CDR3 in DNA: TGTGCCACCCAGCCGATGAGCGGGGGTTGGGAGACCCAGTACTTC. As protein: CATQPMSGGWETQYF.

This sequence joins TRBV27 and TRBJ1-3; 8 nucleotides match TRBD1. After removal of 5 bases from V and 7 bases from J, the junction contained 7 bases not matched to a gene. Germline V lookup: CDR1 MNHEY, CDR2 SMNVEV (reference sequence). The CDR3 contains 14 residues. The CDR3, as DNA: TGTGCCAGCAGTGGACAGGGCTTTGGTAACACCATATATTTT. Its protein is CASSGQGFGNTIYF.

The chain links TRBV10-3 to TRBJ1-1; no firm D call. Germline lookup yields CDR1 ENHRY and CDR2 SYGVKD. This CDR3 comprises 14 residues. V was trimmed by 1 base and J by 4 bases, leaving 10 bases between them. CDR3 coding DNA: TGTGCCATCAGTGAGTGGGAGGGAGGCACTGAAGCTTTCTTT. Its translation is CAISEWEGGTEAFF.

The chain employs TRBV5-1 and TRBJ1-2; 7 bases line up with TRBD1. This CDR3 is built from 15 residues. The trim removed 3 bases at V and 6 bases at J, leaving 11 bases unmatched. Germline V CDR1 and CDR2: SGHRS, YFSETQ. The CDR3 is CASSWSRDSSDGYTF. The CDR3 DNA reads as TGCGCCAGCAGCTGGTCCCGGGACAGTAGCGATGGCTACACCTTC.

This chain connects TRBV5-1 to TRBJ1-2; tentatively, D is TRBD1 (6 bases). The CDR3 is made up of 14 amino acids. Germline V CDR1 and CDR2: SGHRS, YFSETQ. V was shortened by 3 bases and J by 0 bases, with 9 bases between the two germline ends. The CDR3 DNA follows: TGCGCCAGCAGCTCGACAGGAGCTAACTATGGCTACACCTTC. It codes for CASSSTGANYGYTF. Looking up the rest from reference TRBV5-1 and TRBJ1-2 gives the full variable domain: KAGVTQTPRYLIKTRGQQVTLSCSPISGHRSVSWYQQTPGQGLQFLFEYFSETQRNKGNFPGRFSGRQFSNSRSEMNVSTLELGDSALYLCASSSTGANYGYTFGSGTRLTVV.

CDR3 DNA: TGTGCCAGCAGTGAAGTTTCTAGCGGGGGGTACTACCAAGAGACCCAGTACTTC. Its protein product is CASSEVSSGGYYQETQYF. The genes are TRBV6-1 and TRBJ2-5; 11 bases fit TRBD2. This CDR3 spans 18 amino acids. V shed 1 base, J shed 0 bases, and the junction held 7 bases outside the gene matches. Germline CDR1 MNHNS, CDR2 SASEGT.

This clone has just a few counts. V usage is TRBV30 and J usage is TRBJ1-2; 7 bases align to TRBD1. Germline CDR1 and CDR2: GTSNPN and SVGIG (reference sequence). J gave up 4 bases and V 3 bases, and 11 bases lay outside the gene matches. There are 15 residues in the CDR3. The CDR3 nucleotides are TGTGCCTGGAGGCCCCGGGACAGCGAATTCTATGGCTACACCTTC. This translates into CAWRPRDSEFYGYTF.

CDR3 loop: CASSLVGREYGYTF. For the CDR3, the DNA is TGTGCCAGCAGCTTAGTCGGCAGGGAATATGGCTACACCTTC. This chain uses TRBV11-2 with TRBJ1-2, with TRBD1 as a possible D gene (5 bases). V was pared by 1 base and J by 5 bases, with 11 bases between. This CDR3 comprises 14 residues. Germline-derived CDR1 and CDR2 are SGHAT and FQNNGV.

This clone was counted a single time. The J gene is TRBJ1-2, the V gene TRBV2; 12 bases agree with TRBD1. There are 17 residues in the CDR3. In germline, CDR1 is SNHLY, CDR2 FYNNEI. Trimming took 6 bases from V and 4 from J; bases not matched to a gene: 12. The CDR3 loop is CASSTPGQGARSYGYTF. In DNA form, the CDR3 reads TGTGCCAGCAGCACTCCGGGACAGGGGGCTCGAAGCTATGGCTACACCTTC.

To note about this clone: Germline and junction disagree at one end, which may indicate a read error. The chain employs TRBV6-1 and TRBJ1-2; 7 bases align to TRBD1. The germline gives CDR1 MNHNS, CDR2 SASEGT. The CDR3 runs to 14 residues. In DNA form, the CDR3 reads TGTGCCAGCAGCGAAGGGACAGTGGCCTATGGCTACACCTTC. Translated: CASSEGTVAYGYTF.

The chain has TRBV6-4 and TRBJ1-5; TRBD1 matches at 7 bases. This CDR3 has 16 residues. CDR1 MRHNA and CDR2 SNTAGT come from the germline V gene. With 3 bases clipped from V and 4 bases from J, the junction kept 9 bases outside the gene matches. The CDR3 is CASSEYRGPENQPQHF. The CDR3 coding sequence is TGTGCCAGCAGTGAGTACAGGGGACCGGAAAATCAGCCCCAGCATTTT.

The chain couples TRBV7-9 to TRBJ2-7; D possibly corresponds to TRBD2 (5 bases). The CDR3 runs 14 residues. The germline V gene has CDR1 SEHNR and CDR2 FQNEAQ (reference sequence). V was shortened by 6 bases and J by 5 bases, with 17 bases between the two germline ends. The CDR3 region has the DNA TGTGCCAGCAGTATCTCTGCAGGTAGCGACGAGCAGTACTTC. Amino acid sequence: CASSISAGSDEQYF.